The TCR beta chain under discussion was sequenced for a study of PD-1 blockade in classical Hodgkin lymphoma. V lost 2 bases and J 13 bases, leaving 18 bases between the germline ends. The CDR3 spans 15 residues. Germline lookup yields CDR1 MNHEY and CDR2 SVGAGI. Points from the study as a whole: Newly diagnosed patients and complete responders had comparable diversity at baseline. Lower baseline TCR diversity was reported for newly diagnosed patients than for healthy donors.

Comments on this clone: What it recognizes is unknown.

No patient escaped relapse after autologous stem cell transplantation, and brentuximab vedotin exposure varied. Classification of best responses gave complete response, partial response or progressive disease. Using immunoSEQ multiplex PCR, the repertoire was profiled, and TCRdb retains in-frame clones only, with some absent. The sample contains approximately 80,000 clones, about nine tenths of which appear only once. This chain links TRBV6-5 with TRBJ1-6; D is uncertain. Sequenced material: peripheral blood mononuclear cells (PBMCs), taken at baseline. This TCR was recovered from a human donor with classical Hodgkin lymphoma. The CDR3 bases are TGTGCCAGCAGTTACGTTACCAGGCCGGGCGATCCCCTCCACTTT. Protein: CASSYVTRPGDPLHF.